This TCR beta chain comes out of a study of molecular identifiers for immune sequencing clone quantification. The CDR3 has 16 residues. The germline V and J ends were trimmed by 6 bases and 2 bases, with 18 bases remaining between them. Germline-derived CDR1 and CDR2 are LNHDA and SQIVND (reference sequence). TCRdb passed the PCR reads through MiXCR, listing each CDR3 protein once. Of about 500,000 distinct CDR3 sequences detected, about 21% appear once; the ten largest clones hold about 0.8%. Sequencing was carried out using naive CD8+ T cells from blood, with Jurkat cell RNA spiked in. The sample's subset: FACS-sorted CD8+CD4-CCR7+CD45RA+ naive T cells. The sequence derives from a human donor in good health. Some libraries in this study had Jurkat cell RNA spiked in. V is TRBV19 and J is TRBJ2-3; no firm D call. Written as DNA, the CDR3 is TGTGCCAGTAGCCACCCCGACCTAGGCCACACAGATACGCAGTATTTT. Its protein product is CASSHPDLGHTDTQYF.